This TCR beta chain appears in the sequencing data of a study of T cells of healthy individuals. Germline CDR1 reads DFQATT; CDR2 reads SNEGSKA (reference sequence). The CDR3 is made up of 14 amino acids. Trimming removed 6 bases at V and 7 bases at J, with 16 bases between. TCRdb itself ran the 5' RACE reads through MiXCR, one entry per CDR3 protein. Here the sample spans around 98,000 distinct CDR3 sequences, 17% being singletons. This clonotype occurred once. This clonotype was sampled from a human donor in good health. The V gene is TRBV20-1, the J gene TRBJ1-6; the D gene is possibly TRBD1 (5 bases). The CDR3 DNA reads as TGCAGTGCATTAGCGATCTGGGGGAATTCACCCCTCCACTTT. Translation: CSALAIWGNSPLHF.